The rows below give T cell receptor beta chains drawn from one sample of a study of blood T cell repertoires in COVID-19. This table comes from immunoSEQ multiplex PCR, and its TCRdb copy is limited to in-frame clones, with some not included. The table shows tens of thousands of clones, with under 95% occurring only once. Sequencing was done on a sample of peripheral blood. All receptors come from a man between 65 and 85 years old with active COVID-19. Both conserved end residues are part of each CDR3. Each record gives: clone size, D gene, V gene, J gene, CDR3 DNA, CDR3 protein. The D gene is left open where the match is weak. Where a row states a size, it is once, few, many or the class of an expanded clone; other rows omit it.

.,.,TRBV19,TRBJ1-6,TGTGCCAGTAGTATAGATCGGGATGGTTCACCCCTCCACTTT,CASSIDRDGSPLHF
.,.,TRBV18,TRBJ2-7,TGTGCCAGCTCACCCTCTTTGGGACATAACTACGAGCAGTACTTC,CASSPSLGHNYEQYF
.,.,TRBV11-2,TRBJ2-7,TGTGCCAGCAGCTTAGGGCGGGGAGCGCGAAGCTCCTACGAGCAGTACTTC,CASSLGRGARSSYEQYF
.,.,TRBV4-1,TRBJ2-3,TGCGCCAGCAGCCAGGGGCCCGCCGGACTAAGCACAGATACGCAGTATTTT,CASSQGPAGLSTDTQYF
.,.,TRBV12-3/TRBV12-4,TRBJ2-7,TGTGCCAGCAGACCCGGAAGCGACGAGCAGTACTTC,CASRPGSDEQYF
.,TRBD2,TRBV27,TRBJ2-3,TGTGCCAGCCGACTAGCGGGGGTAGATACGCAGTATTTT,CASRLAGVDTQYF
.,.,TRBV5-1,TRBJ2-1,TGCGCCAGCAGCTTGGAAGGTCAGGGATACAATGAGCAGTTCTTC,CASSLEGQGYNEQFF
.,TRBD1,TRBV19,TRBJ1-5,TGTGCCAGTACAACTACAGGGGGCGCGAGGCAGCCCCAGCATTTT,CASTTTGGARQPQHF
once,TRBD2,TRBV7-2,TRBJ2-1,TGTGCCAGCAGCTTCGTCCCTAGCGGGTATTACAATGAGCAGTTCTTC,CASSFVPSGYYNEQFF
.,TRBD2,TRBV4-2,TRBJ2-7,TGTGCCAGCAGCCACCCATTAGGGACTAGCGGGGGAAAGGGGAAATACGAGCAGTACTTC,CASSHPLGTSGGKGKYEQYF
.,.,TRBV11-2,TRBJ2-7,TGTGCCAGCAGCTTAAACGCGGGGGCCTCCTACGAGCAGTACTTC,CASSLNAGASYEQYF
.,TRBD1,TRBV2,TRBJ1-2,TGTGCCAGCAGTGAAGGCCAGGGGGCGTTCTATGGCTACACCTTC,CASSEGQGAFYGYTF
.,TRBD2,TRBV19,TRBJ2-7,TGTGCCAGTCAGGCTAGCGGGGGCTCCTACGAGCAGTACTTC,CASQASGGSYEQYF
.,.,TRBV25-1,TRBJ2-3,TGTGCCAGCAGTCACACGGGACAAGATACAGATACGCAGTATTTT,CASSHTGQDTDTQYF
.,.,TRBV6-2/TRBV6-3,TRBJ1-2,TGTGCCAGCAGTTACCCGAGCGAAGGTTGGGACTATGGCTACACCTTC,CASSYPSEGWDYGYTF
.,.,TRBV5-1,TRBJ2-2,TGCGCCAGCAGCTTGGCCGGGAAAAACACCGGGGAGCTGTTTTTT,CASSLAGKNTGELFF
.,.,TRBV2,TRBJ2-3,TGTGCCAGCAGTCCCCTACAGGACCCGAGCACAGATACGCAGTATTTT,CASSPLQDPSTDTQYF
.,TRBD2,TRBV4-2,TRBJ2-1,TGTGCCAGCAGCCAAGTCAGAGCTAGCGGGGGTGATGAGCAGTTCTTC,CASSQVRASGGDEQFF
once,TRBD1,TRBV9,TRBJ1-1,TGTGCCAGCAGCTTTGGACAGGTCGGTGAAGCTTTCTTT,CASSFGQVGEAFF
.,TRBD2,TRBV11-3,TRBJ2-6,TGTGCCAGCAGCCCAGGACTAGCGGGGGGCTATTCTGGGGCCAACGTCCTGACTTTC,CASSPGLAGGYSGANVLTF
.,.,TRBV6-5,TRBJ1-5,TGTGCCACCACCCAGGGCAGCAATCAGCCCCAGCATTTT,CATTQGSNQPQHF
.,.,TRBV7-9,TRBJ1-5,TGTGCCAGCAGCTTAGGGGCATCTGATAGCAATCAGCCCCAGCATTTT,CASSLGASDSNQPQHF
.,.,TRBV6-1,TRBJ1-5,TGTGCCAGCAGTGAAAGGTACAGCTCAACTAGCAATCAGCCCCAGCATTTT,CASSERYSSTSNQPQHF
.,.,TRBV27,TRBJ2-7,TGTGCCAGCAGGCGGGTAGGGGGCTACGAGCAGTACTTC,CASRRVGGYEQYF
.,.,TRBV12-5,TRBJ1-1,TGTGCTAGTGCACGGGAGAACACTGAAGCTTTCTTT,CASARENTEAFF
.,TRBD2,TRBV6-5,TRBJ2-2,TGTGCCAGCAGTTACTATAGCGGGGGGGCCGGGGAGCTGTTTTTT,CASSYYSGGAGELFF
few,TRBD1,TRBV4-2,TRBJ1-3,TGTGCCAGCAGCCAAGGTACAGGGGGCTGGAACACCATATATTTT,CASSQGTGGWNTIYF
.,.,TRBV12-3/TRBV12-4,TRBJ2-7,TGTGCCAGCAGTTCCCACAGTTCCTACGAGCAGTACTTC,CASSSHSSYEQYF
.,TRBD2,TRBV7-2,TRBJ2-7,TGTGCCAGCAGCTCCACTAGCGGGGTTTACGAGCAGTACTTC,CASSSTSGVYEQYF
few,.,TRBV2,TRBJ1-5,TGTGCCAGCAGTCGGGACACGGGCCAGCCCCAGCATTTT,CASSRDTGQPQHF
.,TRBD1,TRBV7-8,TRBJ2-7,TGTGCCAGCAGCTTTACGCGACAGGGATCCTCCTACGAGCAGTACTTC,CASSFTRQGSSYEQYF
.,TRBD1,TRBV7-2,TRBJ1-5,TGTGCCAGCAGCCCCGACAGGGGATGGGGCAATCAGCCCCAGCATTTT,CASSPDRGWGNQPQHF
.,TRBD1,TRBV27,TRBJ1-2,TGTGCCAGCAGTACCACCTCGACAGGGAACTATGGCTACACCTTC,CASSTTSTGNYGYTF
.,TRBD2,TRBV7-9,TRBJ2-1,TGTGCCAGCAGGAAGACTAGCGGGGGCACAAATGAGCAGTTCTTC,CASRKTSGGTNEQFF
.,.,TRBV5-4,TRBJ1-2,TGTGCCAGCAGCATCCGGACGGGAAACTATGGCTACACCTTC,CASSIRTGNYGYTF
.,.,TRBV2,TRBJ2-1,TGTGCCAGCAGCTTGAGTCCCCTCAATGAGCAGTTCTTC,CASSLSPLNEQFF
.,.,TRBV6-6,TRBJ2-7,TGTGCCAGCAGACTACAGGGTCCCCCCTACGAGCAGTACTTC,CASRLQGPPYEQYF
.,TRBD2,TRBV7-2,TRBJ2-7,TGTGCCAGCAGCTGGACTAGCGGGGTTACCTACGAGCAGTACTTC,CASSWTSGVTYEQYF
once,.,TRBV10-3,TRBJ1-2,TGTGCCATCAAGGCTTTGGGTCGGGGTGGCTACACCTTC,CAIKALGRGGYTF
.,TRBD2,TRBV2,TRBJ2-3,TGTGCCGGCCGGGGGGACACAGATACGCAGTATTTT,CAGRGDTDTQYF
once,.,TRBV7-6,TRBJ2-3,TGTGCCAGCAGCTTAACAGGAGGGACAGATACGCAGTATTTT,CASSLTGGTDTQYF
.,.,TRBV3-1/TRBV3-2,TRBJ2-7,TGTGCCAGCAGCAGACAGTGGGCCTACGAGCAGTACTTC,CASSRQWAYEQYF
.,TRBD1,TRBV19,TRBJ1-1,TGTGCCAGTAGTCCGTACAGGGGCCTGAACACTGAAGCTTTCTTT,CASSPYRGLNTEAFF
.,.,TRBV7-2,TRBJ1-2,TGTGCCAGCAGCTTATCTGTAGGGCGCCGGGGCTATGGCTACACCTTC,CASSLSVGRRGYGYTF
.,TRBD1,TRBV28,TRBJ1-5,TGTGCCAGCACCGAGGGACAGGTAAACCAGCCCCAGCATTTT,CASTEGQVNQPQHF
.,.,TRBV6-1,TRBJ1-2,TGTGCCAGCAGTGAAGCGTGGGCAGGAGGTAACTATGGCTACACCTTC,CASSEAWAGGNYGYTF
.,.,TRBV13,TRBJ2-5,TGTGCCAGCAGCTCGACAGCGCAGGTGGAGACCCAGTACTTC,CASSSTAQVETQYF
.,.,TRBV5-4,TRBJ1-3,TGTGCCAGCAGCCTACAGGGAGACTCTGGAAACACCATATATTTT,CASSLQGDSGNTIYF